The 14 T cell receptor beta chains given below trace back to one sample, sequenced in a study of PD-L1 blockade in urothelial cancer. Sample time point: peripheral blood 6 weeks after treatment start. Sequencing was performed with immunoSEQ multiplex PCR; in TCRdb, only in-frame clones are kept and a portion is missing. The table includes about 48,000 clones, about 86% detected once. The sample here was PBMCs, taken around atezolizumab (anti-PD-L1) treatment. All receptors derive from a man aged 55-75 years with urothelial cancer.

This CDR3 reads CASSLRGGNEQYF. The CDR3 DNA is TGTGCCAGCAGCTTGCGGGGGGGAAACGAGCAGTACTTC. The V gene is TRBV5-6, the J gene TRBJ2-7, with 8 bases that match TRBD2. Germline V gene sequence: CDR1 SGHDT, CDR2 YYEEEE. V shed 1 base and J 5 bases; nucleotides not matched to a gene: 2. This CDR3 contains 13 residues.

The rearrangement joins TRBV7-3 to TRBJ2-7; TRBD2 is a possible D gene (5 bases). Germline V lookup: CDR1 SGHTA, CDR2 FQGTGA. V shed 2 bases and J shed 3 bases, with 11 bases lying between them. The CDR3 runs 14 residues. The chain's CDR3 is CASSLDTRLYEQYF. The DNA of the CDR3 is TGTGCCAGCAGCTTAGACACTAGGCTCTACGAGCAGTACTTC.

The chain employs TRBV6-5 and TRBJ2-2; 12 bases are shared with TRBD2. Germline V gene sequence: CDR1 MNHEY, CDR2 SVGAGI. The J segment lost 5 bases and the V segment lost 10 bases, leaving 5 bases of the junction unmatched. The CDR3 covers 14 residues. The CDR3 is CATSSGGVTGELFF. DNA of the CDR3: TGTGCCACCTCTAGCGGGGGGGTTACCGGGGAGCTGTTTTTT.

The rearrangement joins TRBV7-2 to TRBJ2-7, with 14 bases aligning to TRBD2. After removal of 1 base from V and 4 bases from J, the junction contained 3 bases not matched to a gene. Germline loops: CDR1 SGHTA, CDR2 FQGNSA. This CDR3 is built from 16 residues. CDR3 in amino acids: CASSLGLAGGRYEQYF. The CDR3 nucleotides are TGTGCCAGCAGCTTAGGACTAGCGGGGGGGCGGTACGAGCAGTACTTC.

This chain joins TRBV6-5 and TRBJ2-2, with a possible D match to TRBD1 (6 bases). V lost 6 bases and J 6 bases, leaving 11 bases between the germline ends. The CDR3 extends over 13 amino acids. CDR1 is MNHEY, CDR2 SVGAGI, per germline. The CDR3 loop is CASRKGVSGELFF. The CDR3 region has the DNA TGTGCCAGCAGAAAGGGGGTATCCGGGGAGCTGTTTTTT.

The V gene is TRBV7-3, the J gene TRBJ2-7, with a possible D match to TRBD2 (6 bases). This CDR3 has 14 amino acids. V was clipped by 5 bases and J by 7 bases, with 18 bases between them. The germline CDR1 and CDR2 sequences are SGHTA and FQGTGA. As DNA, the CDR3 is TGTGCCAGCAGCACACGGTCGTCGGGACTGGAGCAGTACTTC. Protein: CASSTRSSGLEQYF.

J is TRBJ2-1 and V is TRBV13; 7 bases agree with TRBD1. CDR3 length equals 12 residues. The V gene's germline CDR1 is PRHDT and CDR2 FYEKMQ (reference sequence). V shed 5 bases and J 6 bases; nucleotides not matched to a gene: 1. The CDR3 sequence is CASSRGRNEQFF. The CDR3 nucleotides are TGTGCCAGCAGCAGGGGGCGCAATGAGCAGTTCTTC.

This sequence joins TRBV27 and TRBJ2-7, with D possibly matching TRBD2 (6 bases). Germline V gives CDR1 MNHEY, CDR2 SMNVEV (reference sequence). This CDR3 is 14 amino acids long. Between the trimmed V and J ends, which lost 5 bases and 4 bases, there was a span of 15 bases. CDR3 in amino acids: CASSPTGLPYEQYF. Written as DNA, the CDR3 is TGTGCCAGCAGTCCCACGGGACTTCCGTACGAGCAGTACTTC.

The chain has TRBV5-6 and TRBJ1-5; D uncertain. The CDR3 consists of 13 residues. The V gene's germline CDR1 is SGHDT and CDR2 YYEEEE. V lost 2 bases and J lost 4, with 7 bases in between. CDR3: CASSFSPNQPQHF. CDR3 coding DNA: TGTGCCAGCAGCTTTTCCCCAAATCAGCCCCAGCATTTT.

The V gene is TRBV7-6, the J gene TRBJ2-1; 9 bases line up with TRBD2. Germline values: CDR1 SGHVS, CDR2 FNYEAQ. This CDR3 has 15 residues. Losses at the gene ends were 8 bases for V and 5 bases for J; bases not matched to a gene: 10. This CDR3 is CASGRGLAGNNEQFF. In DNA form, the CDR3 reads TGTGCCAGCGGAAGGGGGCTAGCGGGGAACAATGAGCAGTTCTTC.

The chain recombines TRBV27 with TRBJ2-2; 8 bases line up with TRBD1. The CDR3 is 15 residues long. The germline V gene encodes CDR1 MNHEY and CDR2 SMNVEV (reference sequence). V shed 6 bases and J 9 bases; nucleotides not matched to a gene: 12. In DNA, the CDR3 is TGTGCCAGCAGACCGGGGCAGGGGGCTTTCCGGGAGCTGTTTTTT. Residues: CASRPGQGAFRELFF.

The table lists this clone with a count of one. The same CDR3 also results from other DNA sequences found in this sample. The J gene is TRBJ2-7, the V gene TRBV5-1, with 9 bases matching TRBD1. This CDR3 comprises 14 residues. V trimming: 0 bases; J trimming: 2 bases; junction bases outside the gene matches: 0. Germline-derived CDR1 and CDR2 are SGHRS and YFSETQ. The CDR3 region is CASSLGQGAYEQYF. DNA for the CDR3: TGCGCCAGCAGCTTGGGACAGGGGGCCTACGAGCAGTACTTC.

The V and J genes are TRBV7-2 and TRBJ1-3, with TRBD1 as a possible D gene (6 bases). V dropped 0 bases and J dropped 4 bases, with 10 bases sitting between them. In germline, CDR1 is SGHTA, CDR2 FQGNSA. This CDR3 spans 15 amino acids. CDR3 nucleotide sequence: TGTGCCAGCAGCTTAGCAGGGGGGGCGGGAAACACCATATATTTT. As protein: CASSLAGGAGNTIYF.

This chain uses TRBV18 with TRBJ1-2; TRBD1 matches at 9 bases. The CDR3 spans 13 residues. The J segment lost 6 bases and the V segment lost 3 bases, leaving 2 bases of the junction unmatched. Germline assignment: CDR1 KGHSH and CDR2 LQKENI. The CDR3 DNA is TGTGCCAGCTCACCCGGGACAGGGAATGGCTACACCTTC. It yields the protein CASSPGTGNGYTF.